These 14 T cell receptor beta chains came from one sample sequenced in a study of T cell responses to AZD1222 COVID-19 vaccine. TCRdb's table, derived via immunoSEQ multiplex PCR, lists solely in-frame clones and lacks some. Of 100,000 to 150,000 clones in the sample, 70% to 90% were seen once. The material was peripheral blood, obtained on day 0 of AZD1222 vaccination. The source is an adult in good health.

The rearrangement links TRBV19 to TRBJ1-2; D remains ambiguous. In germline, CDR1 is LNHDA, CDR2 SQIVND (reference sequence). With 7 bases removed from V and 5 bases from J, the gap between germline ends came to 17 bases. The CDR3 length is 14 residues. CDR3 nucleotide sequence: TGTGCCAGTACCCTAGGTGGGGTATGGTATGGCTACACCTTC. Encoded protein: CASTLGGVWYGYTF.

The chain is built from TRBV9 and TRBJ2-1; D remains unclear. The CDR3 loop spans 11 amino acids. The ends were cut back, 7 bases at V and 5 bases at J, with 7 bases in the middle. The germline gives CDR1 SGDLS, CDR2 YYNGEE. The CDR3 region is CASSIHNEQFF. Here the CDR3 DNA reads TGTGCCAGCTCTATACACAATGAGCAGTTCTTC. Filled out from reference TRBV9 and TRBJ2-1, the complete variable domain reads DSGVTQTPKHLITATGQRVTLRCSPRSGDLSVYWYQQSLDQGLQFLIQYYNGEERAKGNILERFSAQQFPDLHSELNLSSLELGDSALYFCASSIHNEQFFGPGTRLTVL.

This clone showed up just a few times. This rearrangement joins TRBV20-1 to TRBJ1-4; no clear D gene. This CDR3 spans 10 amino acids. V gave up 5 bases and J gave up 5 bases, with 3 bases separating them. Germline values: CDR1 DFQATT, CDR2 SNEGSKA (reference sequence). The CDR3 loop is CSAGNEKLFF. The DNA of the CDR3 is TGCAGTGCTGGAAATGAAAAACTGTTTTTT.

The rearrangement links TRBV20-1 to TRBJ1-2; TRBD1 is a possible D gene (5 bases). Trimming cost V 3 bases and J 6 bases, with 11 bases left between them. In germline, CDR1 is DFQATT, CDR2 SNEGSKA (reference sequence). The CDR3 is made up of 12 amino acids. DNA of the CDR3: TGCAGTGCTAGTGGTCAGGGCAATGGCTACACCTTC. Amino acids: CSASGQGNGYTF.

The CDR3 loop is CASSTPGPGLDEKLFF. The CDR3 nucleotides are TGTGCCAGCAGTACCCCAGGGCCGGGGCTGGATGAAAAACTGTTTTTT. The rearrangement joins TRBV28 to TRBJ1-4; tentatively, D is TRBD1 (5 bases). The CDR3 is 16 residues long. Germline V CDR1 and CDR2: MDHEN, SYDVKM. The ends were cut back, 5 bases at V and 6 bases at J, with 19 bases in the middle.

The CDR3 here is CASSYRRGTYNEQFF. CDR3 bases: TGTGCCAGCAGCTACCGGCGGGGGACCTACAATGAGCAGTTCTTC. The chain has TRBV11-2 and TRBJ2-1; TRBD2 matches at 7 bases. In germline, CDR1 is SGHAT, CDR2 FQNNGV. The V gene end was trimmed by 4 bases and the J gene end by 2 bases; junction bases not matched to a gene: 5. The CDR3 has 15 residues.

This clone is a singleton in its sample. The V call is TRBV3-1 (or the pseudogene TRBV3-2), the J call TRBJ1-5; TRBD1 might be the D (6 bases). Between the trimmed V and J ends, which lost 4 bases and 7 bases, there was a span of 11 bases. Germline CDR1 reads LGHDT; CDR2 reads YNNKEL (reference sequence). The CDR3 totals 13 residues. Written as DNA, the CDR3 is TGTGCCAGCAGCCTGACAGGACGCCAGCCCCAGCATTTT. Amino acid sequence: CASSLTGRQPQHF.

J is TRBJ2-1 and V is TRBV4-1, with 9 bases identical to TRBD1. The CDR3 is 18 amino acids. The V and J ends lost 4 bases and 2 bases, in that order; junction bases with no gene match: 12. The germline gives CDR1 MGHRA, CDR2 YSYEKL. The CDR3 loop is CASSPRPTGTGTYNEQFF. Here the CDR3 DNA reads TGCGCCAGCAGCCCTAGACCCACCGGGACAGGGACCTACAATGAGCAGTTCTTC.

The J gene is TRBJ1-4, the V gene TRBV10-3; 9 bases fit TRBD1. J was trimmed by 9 bases and V by 10 bases; bases with no gene match: 18. This CDR3 is built from 16 residues. Germline assignment: CDR1 ENHRY and CDR2 SYGVKD. The CDR3 nucleotides read TGTGCCACTCAGCAGGACGCGGGACAGGGAGGCAAAAAACTGTTTTTT. Protein product: CATQQDAGQGGKKLFF.

This clone was picked up one time. The rearrangement links TRBV3-1 (or the pseudogene TRBV3-2) to TRBJ2-7; D unclear. This CDR3 comprises 13 residues. Germline CDR1 LGHDT, CDR2 YNNKEL (reference sequence). Between the trimmed V and J ends, which lost 4 bases and 0 bases, there was a span of 7 bases. CDR3 loop: CASSPAYSYEQYF. The CDR3, as DNA: TGTGCCAGCAGCCCGGCATACTCCTACGAGCAGTACTTC.

The genes are TRBV5-6 and TRBJ1-5; the match to TRBD1 covers 7 bases. Per the germline V gene, CDR1 is SGHDT and CDR2 is YYEEEE. After removal of 0 bases from V and 7 bases from J, the junction contained 4 bases not matched to a gene. The CDR3 is 14 residues long. The CDR3 loop is CASSLAGGHQPQHF. The CDR3 DNA follows: TGTGCCAGCAGCTTGGCAGGGGGGCACCAGCCCCAGCATTTT.

The genes are TRBV24-1 and TRBJ2-3; no reliable D call. CDR1 is KGHDR and CDR2 is SFDVKD in the germline V gene. Trimming removed 5 bases at V and 1 base at J, with 3 bases between. The CDR3 runs to 12 residues. The CDR3 DNA reads TGTGCCACCAGTGGGGGCACAGATACGCAGTATTTT. Translated: CATSGGTDTQYF.

The chain joins TRBV27 to TRBJ2-2; no reliable D call. V shed 3 bases and J shed 1 base, with 6 bases lying between them. The CDR3 has 14 residues. CDR1 is MNHEY, CDR2 SMNVEV, per germline (reference sequence). DNA for the CDR3: TGTGCCAGCAGTTTTGTGGGGAACACCGGGGAGCTGTTTTTT. Amino acid sequence: CASSFVGNTGELFF.

The genes are TRBV19 and TRBJ1-1, with 8 bases identical to TRBD1. The V gene's germline CDR1 is LNHDA and CDR2 SQIVND (reference sequence). Trimming took 5 bases from V and 3 from J; bases not matched to a gene: 8. This CDR3 comprises 15 residues. The CDR3 is CASSRQGAIYTEAFF. CDR3 DNA: TGTGCCAGTAGTCGGCAGGGGGCAATCTACACTGAAGCTTTCTTT.